These 7 T cell receptor beta chains originate from one sample sequenced in a study of shared clonotypes between healthy human individuals (TCRdb year 2020). The library was generated by the immunoSEQ multiplex PCR assay. Held by TCRdb, this immuneACCESS table contains in-frame sequences only and omits some clones. Under half of the omission traces to an unresolved V gene where checked; the cause of the rest is unknown. The sample table lists millions of clones, around nine tenths of them with a count of one. The ten largest make up roughly 0.14% of the sample. Sample: naive CD4+ T cells sorted from blood. The sample's cell subset or site, from its label and the paper: CD45RA+ positively selected. All receptors come from a man aged 18 to 29 in good health.

The CDR3 nucleotides are TGTGCCGTAGGGGCAGCGGAGAACTATGGCTACACCTTC. Its protein product is CAVGAAENYGYTF. The chain is built from TRBV5-5 and TRBJ1-2; D may be TRBD1 (5 bases). V gave up 10 bases and J gave up 2 bases, with 15 bases separating them. Per the germline V gene, CDR1 is SGHKS and CDR2 is YYEKEE (reference sequence). The CDR3 totals 13 residues.

The chain recombines TRBV29-1 with TRBJ2-1; D gene unclear. CDR1 is SQVTM, CDR2 ANQGSEA, per germline. Trimming left V 3 bases short and J 6 bases short, with 6 bases between. The CDR3 loop spans 11 amino acids. In DNA, the CDR3 is TGCAGCGTTGATTTCCGCAATGAGCAGTTCTTC. Its translation is CSVDFRNEQFF.

The genes are TRBV7-9 and TRBJ2-1; TRBD2 agrees at 11 bases. This CDR3 spans 16 amino acids. Germline assignment: CDR1 SEHNR and CDR2 FQNEAQ (reference sequence). Trimming took 1 base from V and 6 from J; bases not matched to a gene: 5. The CDR3 reads CASSLDSGLAGNEQFF. The CDR3 DNA sequence: TGTGCCAGCAGCTTAGACTCCGGACTAGCGGGCAATGAGCAGTTCTTC. Based on the CDR3 plus reference TRBV7-9 and TRBJ2-1, the full variable domain is DTGVSQNPRHKITKRGQNVTFRCDPISEHNRLYWYRQTLGQGPEFLTYFQNEAQLEKSRLLSDRFSAERPKGSFSTLEIQRTEQGDSAMYLCASSLDSGLAGNEQFFGPGTRLTVL.

This chain joins TRBV5-1 and TRBJ2-5, with D uncertain. The CDR3 length is 12 residues. Trimming stripped 3 bases from V and 3 bases from J, with 6 bases between. CDR1 is SGHRS and CDR2 is YFSETQ in the germline V gene. CDR3 nucleotide sequence: TGCGCCAGCAGCTCGAACAAAGAGACCCAGTACTTC. Translating it yields CASSSNKETQYF.

This clone was recorded once. The genes are TRBV7-2 and TRBJ2-1; no reliable D call. The CDR3 runs to 15 residues. Germline V gives CDR1 SGHTA, CDR2 FQGNSA. V lost 4 bases, J lost 0 bases, and 10 bases lay in between. The CDR3 DNA reads as TGTGCCAGCAGCTCTACGAGCTCCTCCTACAATGAGCAGTTCTTC. This gives the protein CASSSTSSSYNEQFF.

With regard to this clone: Relative to the germline gene, one junction end is altered; a read error may explain this. The chain has TRBV4-1 and TRBJ2-3, with 10 bases lining up with TRBD2. This CDR3 is 15 amino acids long. Germline-derived CDR1 and CDR2 are MGHRA and YSYEKL. CDR3 in amino acids: CASSLRLAGTGTQYF. The CDR3 DNA reads as TGCGCCAGCAGTCTCCGACTAGCGGGCACAGGTACGCAGTATTTT.

J is TRBJ1-3 and V is TRBV19; D is possibly TRBD1 (6 bases). V shed 8 bases and J shed 2 bases, with 13 bases lying between them. CDR1 LNHDA and CDR2 SQIVND come from the germline V gene (reference sequence). The CDR3 is 14 amino acids. In nucleotides, the CDR3 is TGTGCCAGTCTCCAGGGGAATCCTGGAAACACCATATATTTT. It is translated as CASLQGNPGNTIYF.